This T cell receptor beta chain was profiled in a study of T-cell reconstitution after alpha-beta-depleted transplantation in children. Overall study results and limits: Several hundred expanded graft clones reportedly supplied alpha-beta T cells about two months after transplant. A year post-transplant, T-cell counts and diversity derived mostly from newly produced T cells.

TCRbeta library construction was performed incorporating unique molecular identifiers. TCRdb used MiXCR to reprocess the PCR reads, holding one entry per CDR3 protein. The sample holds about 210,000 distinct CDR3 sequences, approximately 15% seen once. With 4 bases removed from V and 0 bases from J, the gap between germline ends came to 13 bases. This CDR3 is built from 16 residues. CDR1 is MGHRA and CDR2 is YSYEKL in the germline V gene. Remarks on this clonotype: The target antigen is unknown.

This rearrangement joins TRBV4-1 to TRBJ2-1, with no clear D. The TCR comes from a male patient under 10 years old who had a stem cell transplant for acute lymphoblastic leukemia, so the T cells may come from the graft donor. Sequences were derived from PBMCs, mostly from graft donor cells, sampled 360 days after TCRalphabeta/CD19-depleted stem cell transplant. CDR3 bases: TGCGCCAGCAGCCCAGACCTCAGACTCTCCTACAATGAGCAGTTCTTC. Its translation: CASSPDLRLSYNEQFF.